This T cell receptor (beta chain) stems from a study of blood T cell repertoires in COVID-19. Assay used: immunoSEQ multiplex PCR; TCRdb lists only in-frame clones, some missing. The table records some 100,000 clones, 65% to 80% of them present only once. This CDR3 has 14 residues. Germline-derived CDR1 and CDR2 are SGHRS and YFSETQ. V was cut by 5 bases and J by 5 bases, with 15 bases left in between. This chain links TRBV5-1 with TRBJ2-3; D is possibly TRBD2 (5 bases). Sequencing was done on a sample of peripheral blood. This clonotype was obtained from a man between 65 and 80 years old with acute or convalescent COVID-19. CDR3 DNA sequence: TGCGCCAGCAGGCAGGCCCCCGGAGGAGATACGCAGTATTTT. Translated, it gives CASRQAPGGDTQYF.